This T cell receptor (beta chain) was identified during a study of T cell changes during pregnancy in multiple sclerosis. Germline V lookup: CDR1 SGHVS, CDR2 FQNEAQ. The CDR3 extends over 16 amino acids. V lost 0 bases and J 0 bases, leaving 9 bases between the germline ends. Produced via immunoSEQ multiplex PCR; TCRdb's table is partial and in-frame only. The data hold roughly 17,000 clones, with 85% observed a single time. This receptor was identified in a female donor with multiple sclerosis, enrolled in a pregnancy study. The chain has TRBV7-8 and TRBJ2-1; tentative D call: TRBD2 (5 bases). The material sequenced was CD8+ T cells from peripheral blood mononuclear cells, taken after pregnancy. The CDR3 protein is CASSLARATSYNEQFF. The CDR3 region has the DNA TGTGCCAGCAGCTTAGCGCGGGCTACCTCCTACAATGAGCAGTTCTTC.